The TCR beta chain under discussion was sequenced for a study of spatial heterogeneity in lung cancer (dated by TCRdb to the late 2010s). Regarding the research as a whole: Donors were over 60 patients with early-stage, untreated non-small cell lung cancer from the lung TRACERx cohort. Follow-up PBMC samples were sequenced whenever available, with a median time to follow-up of approximately 2 years after resection. The study quantitatively compared TCR alpha and beta repertoires across multiple tumor regions, matched nontumor lung and blood in non-small cell lung cancer. Nonsynonymous mutation counts, determined by whole-exome sequencing of tumor tissue, were related to TCR repertoire features. In the raw uncorrected reads, each unique combination of TCR and UMI appeared on average more than ten times. Both alpha and beta chains were TCR-sequenced in samples taken at surgery, namely 220 tumor regions, approximately 63 matched nontumor lung samples and 50 to 60 PBMC samples. More beta-chain than alpha-chain transcripts were consistently detected, likely reflecting higher beta-chain transcript abundance.

The sample's time point, from its label and the paper: blood at routine non-recurrence follow-up after resection. Without any cell sorting, TCR sequencing was performed on whole RNA extracted either from tumor and nontumor lung tissue or from cryopreserved PBMC samples. Only patients with enough RNA available from two or more tumor regions were chosen for TCR sequencing. Relative to germline, V is 2 bases shorter and J is 1 base shorter, with 12 bases between their ends. The CDR3 covers 15 residues, taking in both the cysteine and the phenylalanine. CDR3 DNA is the only sequence kept; it has 45 bases, read in frame from the first base. The germline V gene provides CDR1 SGHTA and CDR2 FQGNSA. Preparation of the library involved 5' RACE. The data were produced on a NextSeq 500. The TCR library protocol attached a unique molecular identifier to each TCR cDNA molecule to allow correction of PCR and sequencing errors. From the authors' description of their analysis: TCR identification, UMI-based error correction and CDR3 extraction were performed with Decombinator tools. TCRs above a frequency of 2 per 1,000, corresponding to the top 1% of the tumor frequency distribution, were defined as expanded. Renyi diversity was calculated using the R vegan package after each repertoire was subsampled 100 times to 5,000 TCRs. CDR3 similarity networks were constructed using string-kernel similarity of amino acid triplets, with links drawn between CDR3s whose pairwise similarity was above 0.82. Starting from the raw public reads, TCRdb applied fastp trimming at Q25, assembled clones with MiXCR and retained in-frame beta chains. Records with the same CDR3 protein are collapsed into one entry carrying the most frequent genes and DNA. In this record, the V and J calls reflect TCRdb's handling and not the investigators' own analysis. For this sample there are 45,000 to 65,000 distinct CDR3 sequences; under 8% appear just once. The ten largest account for 35% to 45% of the sample.

What the study reported, not specific to this receptor: Confirming at a functional level the hypothesis that regional TCRs recognize regional mutations was considered to require additional single-cell paired TCR alpha and beta sequencing. Only 14 patients were included in comparisons of baseline and follow-up blood repertoires. Ubiquitous expanded tumor TCRs were detected in blood more often at tumor resection than at routine follow-up.

This clonotype was counted a few times. It lacks a known antigen. One base away there is no much larger clone; base qualities are not given. The receptor comes from a female donor with early-stage non-small cell lung cancer. The material was PBMCs, obtained at follow-up. The chain was built from TRBV7-2 and TRBJ2-7; a confident D gene designation cannot be given. CDR3 protein: CASSLFLRGSYEQYF. The DNA sequence reads TGTGCCAGCAGCTTATTTCTCCGCGGATCCTACGAGCAGTACTTC. With the portions outside the CDR3 filled from the reference TRBV7-2 and TRBJ2-7 genes, the complete variable region becomes GAGVSQSPSNKVTEKGKDVELRCDPISGHTALYWYRQSLGQGLEFLIYFQGNSAPDKSGLPSDRFSAERTGGSVSTLTIQRTQQEDSAVYLCASSLFLRGSYEQYFGPGTRLTVT.